A selection of T cell receptor beta chains follows, all from one sample in a study of response to subunit inactivated influenza vaccine. MiXCR was run by TCRdb on the RT-PCR reads, yielding one entry per CDR3 protein. The sample consists of around 570,000 distinct CDR3 sequences, about 8% of them appearing once. Sequences were derived from PBMCs from blood, sampled around 2 years after vaccination. The receptors originated from a man aged 45 to 75 who received an inactivated influenza vaccine. CDR3s include the opening cysteine and the closing phenylalanine or tryptophan. Fields, in order: clone size, J gene, V gene, D gene, CDR3 protein, CDR3 DNA. D genes are given only for firm matches. A row's size may be missing; if present it is once, few, many or a size class.

size: -
J: TRBJ2-1
V: TRBV11-1
D: TRBD1
CDR3: CASSFSRFGTGQLNEQFF
DNA: TGTGCCAGCAGCTTCTCGAGATTTGGGACAGGGCAACTGAATGAGCAGTTCTTC

size: few
J: TRBJ2-2
V: TRBV5-1
D: TRBD1
CDR3: CASSLIIDRAARELFF
DNA: TGCGCCAGCAGCTTGATCATAGACAGGGCGGCAAGGGAGCTGTTTTTT

size: many
J: TRBJ1-2
V: TRBV6-2/TRBV6-3
D: -
CDR3: CASSYSNYGYTF
DNA: TGTGCCAGCAGTTACTCTAACTATGGCTACACCTTC

size: few
J: TRBJ2-3
V: TRBV28
D: -
CDR3: CASSFYGPGDTQYF
DNA: TGTGCCAGCAGTTTTTACGGCCCGGGGGATACGCAGTATTTT

size: few
J: TRBJ2-7
V: TRBV4-2
D: -
CDR3: CASSQEFRGLNEQYF
DNA: TGTGCCAGCAGCCAAGAGTTCAGGGGCTTGAACGAGCAGTACTTC

size: many
J: TRBJ2-1
V: TRBV6-1
D: -
CDR3: CASSERETYNEQFF
DNA: TGTGCCAGCAGTGAAAGGGAGACCTACAATGAGCAGTTCTTC

size: few
J: TRBJ2-1
V: TRBV7-9
D: -
CDR3: CASSSDRRYNEQFF
DNA: TGTGCCAGCAGCTCCGACAGGAGGTACAATGAGCAGTTCTTC

size: -
J: TRBJ1-5
V: TRBV29-1
D: TRBD1
CDR3: CSVVQGTGNQPQHF
DNA: TGCAGCGTGGTACAGGGGACGGGCAATCAGCCCCAGCATTTT

size: many
J: TRBJ1-4
V: TRBV28
D: TRBD1
CDR3: CASSSGGQGNEKLFF
DNA: TGTGCCAGCAGTTCCGGGGGACAGGGTAATGAAAAACTGTTTTTT

size: -
J: TRBJ2-7
V: TRBV7-9
D: -
CDR3: CASSLGGQQYF
DNA: TGTGCCAGCAGCTTAGGGGGACAGCAGTACTTC

size: -
J: TRBJ2-1
V: TRBV4-1
D: -
CDR3: CASSQAPSPYNEQFF
DNA: TGCGCCAGCAGCCAAGCTCCCTCCCCCTACAATGAGCAGTTCTTC

size: few
J: TRBJ2-1
V: TRBV7-2
D: -
CDR3: CASSLGSTSTNYEQFF
DNA: TGTGCCAGCAGCTTAGGTTCGACTAGTACAAACTATGAGCAGTTCTTC